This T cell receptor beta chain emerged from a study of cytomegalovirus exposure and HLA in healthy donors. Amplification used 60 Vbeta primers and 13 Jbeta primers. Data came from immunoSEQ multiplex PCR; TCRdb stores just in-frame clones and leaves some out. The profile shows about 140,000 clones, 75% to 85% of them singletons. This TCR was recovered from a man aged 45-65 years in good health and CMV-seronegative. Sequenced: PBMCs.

The CDR3 sequence: CSVPQGWGYTF. CDR3 coding DNA: TGCAGCGTTCCACAGGGTTGGGGCTACACCTTC. The chain employs TRBV29-1 and TRBJ1-2; a weak D match, TRBD1 (6 bases). The germline V and J ends were trimmed by 5 bases and 8 bases, with 12 bases remaining between them. The CDR3 runs 11 residues. The germline CDR1 and CDR2 sequences are SQVTM and ANQGSEA.